This T cell receptor beta chain was profiled in a study of T cells in Graves' hyperthyroidism and ophthalmopathy. Study as a whole: Blood was drawn when the patient was first diagnosed and still untreated.

Turning to this clonotype: Its target is unknown.

Findings and limits, study-wide: Before onset, ophthalmopathy was predicted by the model a median roughly six months earlier. In simple terms, a model built on 13 V-J features told ophthalmopathy apart from stable hyperthyroidism.

Authors of the study amplified TCR beta CDR3 regions from RNA transcripts. The HTBI primer set drove a first-round RT-PCR of the TCR CDR3. TCRdb reprocessed the multiplex PCR reads with MiXCR, giving one entry per CDR3 protein. Of about 300,000 distinct CDR3 sequences listed, around 13% were seen once; the top ten hold 7.9%. Germline CDR1 and CDR2: KGHSH and LQKENI. The CDR3 totals 13 residues. The ends lost 2 bases at V and 10 bases at J; junction bases unmatched: 2. Sequenced material: blood. J is TRBJ2-2 and V is TRBV18; TRBD1 aligns across 9 bases. The clonotype comes from a middle-aged woman with Graves' hyperthyroidism. The CDR3 sequence: CASSPGTGLELFF. In DNA, the CDR3 is TGTGCCAGCTCACCAGGGACAGGGCTGGAGCTGTTTTTT.